The next 29 T cell receptor beta chains were all read from a single sample in a study of regulatory T cells in long-lasting Graves disease. iRepertoire HTBI primers and Arm-PCR of CDR3 regions built TCR beta libraries. A single record per CDR3 protein comes from TCRdb applying MiXCR to the multiplex PCR reads. Here the sample spans almost 350,000 distinct CDR3 sequences, roughly a fifth being singletons. Time point described: persistent/refractory GD, antithyroid drugs over 5 years with positive TRAb. The TCR library used RNA extracted from PBMCs. Sample: peripheral blood mononuclear cells (PBMCs), taken when the disease was refractory, from a patient treated with antithyroid drugs. These receptors all come from a female donor with Graves disease.

This clonotype has a handful of counts. CDR3 sequence reads: CASSPWGTGGETQYF. CDR3 coding DNA: TGTGCCAGCAGCCCCTGGGGTACGGGTGGAGAGACCCAGTACTTC. The V gene is TRBV4-2, the J gene TRBJ2-5; D is unresolved. Per the germline V gene, CDR1 is LGHNA and CDR2 is YNFKEQ. V was pared by 4 bases and J by 4 bases, with 16 bases between. This CDR3 is 15 amino acids long.

The CDR3 here is CASSPWEPGNTIYF. The CDR3 bases are TGTGCCAGCAGCCCTTGGGAACCCGGCAACACCATATATTTT. The V and J genes are TRBV5-8 and TRBJ1-3; D gene uncertain. The germline gives CDR1 SGHTS, CDR2 YDEGEE. V lost 4 bases to trimming and J lost 7 bases, with 15 bases between them. CDR3 size: 14 residues.

This clonotype was seen many times. The rearrangement links TRBV5-5 to TRBJ2-5; D may be TRBD1 (7 bases). The CDR3 length is 13 residues. V dropped 7 bases and J dropped 5 bases, with 15 bases sitting between them. CDR1 and CDR2 from the germline V gene are SGHKS and YYEKEE (reference sequence). CDR3 sequence: CASGQGGVETQYF. The CDR3, as DNA: TGTGCCAGCGGTCAGGGGGGTGTGGAGACCCAGTACTTC.

This clonotype was detected only a few times. The chain joins TRBV19 to TRBJ1-5; D remains unclear. V lost 4 bases and J 4 bases, leaving 8 bases between the germline ends. There are 13 residues in the CDR3. Germline V gene lookup returns CDR1 LNHDA and CDR2 SQIVND (reference sequence). CDR3 in amino acids: CASSTRRNQPQHF. DNA of the CDR3: TGTGCCAGTAGTACGAGACGGAATCAGCCCCAGCATTTT.

At least ten counts were recorded for this clonotype. The chain uses TRBV11-2 and TRBJ2-4; no clear D. CDR3 length: 17 amino acids. The V gene's germline CDR1 is SGHAT and CDR2 FQNNGV. Trimming removed 3 bases from V and 1 base from J, with 16 bases in between. The CDR3 reads CASSFYRLSRAKNIQYF. The CDR3 nucleotides are TGTGCCAGCAGCTTTTATCGACTCTCGCGGGCCAAAAACATTCAGTACTTC. Drawing the rest from reference TRBV11-2 and TRBJ2-4, the complete variable domain is EAGVAQSPRYKIIEKRQSVAFWCNPISGHATLYWYQQILGQGPKLLIQFQNNGVVDDSQLPKDRFSAERLKGVDSTLKIQPAKLEDSAVYLCASSFYRLSRAKNIQYFGAGTRLSVL.

This clonotype was counted many times. The chain employs TRBV11-3 and TRBJ2-5; D ambiguous. V shed 0 bases and J shed 5 bases, with 10 bases lying between them. The CDR3 spans 14 residues. Germline assignment: CDR1 SGHNT and CDR2 YENEEA. The DNA of the CDR3 is TGTGCCAGCAGCTTAGATGGAAATAGGGAGACCCAGTACTTC. Its protein product is CASSLDGNRETQYF.

The table lists this clonotype with a few counts. V is TRBV5-5 and J is TRBJ2-1; weak D call: TRBD2 (6 bases). The CDR3 spans 14 residues. The V gene lost 5 bases and the J gene lost 6 bases, with 15 bases spanning the gap. Per the germline V gene, CDR1 is SGHKS and CDR2 is YYEKEE (reference sequence). The CDR3 spells CASSPWAGSNEQFF. Written as DNA, the CDR3 is TGTGCCAGCAGTCCTTGGGCGGGGTCCAATGAGCAGTTCTTC.

V and J are TRBV14 and TRBJ1-3; D gene unclear. Between the trimmed V and J ends, which lost 6 bases and 3 bases, there was a span of 6 bases. Germline V CDR1 and CDR2: SGHDN, FVKESK. The CDR3 is made up of 12 amino acids. The CDR3 coding sequence is TGTGCCAGCAGTAGAATTGGAAACACCATATATTTT. Its protein product is CASSRIGNTIYF.

This clonotype occurred a few times. The chain uses TRBV30 and TRBJ1-1; D is perhaps TRBD1 (6 bases). Trimming cost V 2 bases and J 1 base, with 14 bases left between them. Germline assignment: CDR1 GTSNPN and CDR2 SVGIG (reference sequence). The length of the CDR3 is 15 residues. The CDR3 protein is CAWSRGGTKNTEAFF. Written as DNA, the CDR3 is TGTGCCTGGAGTCGGGGGGGGACAAAGAACACTGAAGCTTTCTTT.

This clonotype occurred once. V usage is TRBV5-1 and J usage is TRBJ2-7; D may be TRBD1 or TRBD2 (6 bases each). Germline loops: CDR1 SGHRS, CDR2 YFSETQ. This CDR3 spans 14 amino acids. V lost 0 bases and J lost 5, with 12 bases in between. The CDR3 loop is CASSLAGGIHEQYF. In nucleotides, the CDR3 is TGCGCCAGCAGCTTGGCCGGGGGCATTCACGAGCAGTACTTC.

In its sample, this clonotype was seen many times. The J gene is TRBJ2-6, the V gene TRBV28; TRBD2 is a possible D gene (6 bases). CDR3 size: 17 residues. Per the germline V gene, CDR1 is MDHEN and CDR2 is SYDVKM. Trimming pared 4 bases from V and 4 bases from J, leaving 17 bases between. Written as DNA, the CDR3 is TGTGCCAGCAGTTGGGCGGGCGGGGTCTCCGGGGCCAACGTCCTGACTTTC. It encodes CASSWAGGVSGANVLTF.

Of note for this clonotype: This may be a read error, as it is one base from a much larger clone. V usage is TRBV11-1 and J usage is TRBJ2-4; perhaps TRBD2 as D (6 bases). In germline, CDR1 is SGHAT, CDR2 FQDESV (reference sequence). This CDR3 has 17 amino acids. V shed 6 bases and J shed 0 bases, with 18 bases lying between them. CDR3 protein: CASRGGARTLAKNIQYF. CDR3 nucleotide sequence: TGTGCCAGCAGGGGCGGGGCGAGAACCTTAGCCAAAAACATTCAGTACTTC.

Ten or more counts support this clonotype. CDR3 in amino acids: CASLGFGTEAFF. Written as DNA, the CDR3 is TGTGCCAGCCTGGGCTTCGGCACTGAAGCTTTCTTT. This chain links TRBV2 with TRBJ1-1; no clear D gene. Trimming left V 8 bases short and J 4 bases short, with 11 bases between. Germline V CDR1 and CDR2: SNHLY, FYNNEI. CDR3 length: 12 residues.

Note on this clonotype: The conserved phenylalanine or tryptophan normally closing the CDR3 is absent here, so this likely arose from a read error. The J gene is TRBJ1-3, the V gene TRBV27, with a tentative D call TRBD1 (6 bases). From germline, CDR1 is MNHEY and CDR2 SMNVEV (reference sequence). V dropped 0 bases and J dropped 4 bases, with 10 bases sitting between them. CDR3 length: 15 amino acids. CDR3 DNA: TGTGCCAGCAGTTTATCGGGGGGCTGGGGAAACACCATATATTAT. Amino acid sequence: CASSLSGGWGNTIYY.

A note on this clonotype: Germline and junction disagree at one end, which may indicate a read error. The rearrangement links TRBV2 to TRBJ1-4; 12 positions agree with TRBD1. Germline V CDR1 and CDR2: SNHLY, FYNNEI. CDR3 length: 16 residues. The chain's CDR3 is CASSNRDRGPVEKLIF. CDR3 DNA: TGTGCCAGCAGTAACCGGGACAGGGGGCCGGTTGAAAAACTGATTTTT.

Remarks on this clonotype: A clone one base away is much larger, so this may be a read error. The CDR3: CAGSYSMSGTSYEQYF. Here the CDR3 DNA reads TGTGCCGGCAGTTACTCGATGAGCGGGACTTCGTACGAGCAGTACTTC. The chain couples TRBV6-4 to TRBJ2-7; TRBD2 matches at 7 bases. This CDR3 spans 16 amino acids. Germline CDR1 is MRHNA and CDR2 is SNTAGT.

This clonotype appeared a few times. The rearrangement joins TRBV15 to TRBJ2-7, with 7 bases identical to TRBD1. Germline values: CDR1 LNHNV, CDR2 YYDKDF (reference sequence). V lost 2 bases to trimming and J lost 2 bases; unmatched junction nucleotides: 6. The CDR3 has 15 amino acids. CDR3: CATSRTGTDAYEQYF. The DNA for the CDR3 is TGTGCCACCAGCAGAACCGGGACAGACGCCTACGAGCAGTACTTC.

V usage is TRBV20-1 and J usage is TRBJ1-6; D possibly corresponds to TRBD1 (5 bases). V was trimmed by 0 bases and J by 2 bases, leaving 8 bases between them. This CDR3 has 15 amino acids. CDR1 and CDR2 from the germline V gene are DFQATT and SNEGSKA (reference sequence). The CDR3 protein is CSARDRDPYNSPLHF. The CDR3 nucleotides are TGCAGTGCTAGAGACCGGGACCCCTATAATTCACCCCTCCACTTT.

The CDR3 region is CASSFGQGDTEAFF. Here the CDR3 DNA reads TGTGCCAGCAGCTTCGGACAGGGGGACACTGAAGCTTTCTTT. This chain connects TRBV9 to TRBJ1-1, with 10 nucleotides matching TRBD1. Germline V gene lookup returns CDR1 SGDLS and CDR2 YYNGEE. The trim removed 4 bases at V and 3 bases at J, leaving 3 bases unmatched. This CDR3 spans 14 amino acids.

The table lists this clonotype with many counts. V and J are TRBV7-9 and TRBJ2-7; no clear D. This CDR3 spans 14 amino acids. From germline, CDR1 is SEHNR and CDR2 FQNEAQ (reference sequence). V was trimmed by 1 base and J by 0 bases, leaving 7 bases between them. The CDR3 DNA reads as TGTGCCAGCAGCTTAGGACGGTCCTCCTACGAGCAGTACTTC. Translating gives CASSLGRSSYEQYF. The variable domain in full, completed from reference TRBV7-9 and TRBJ2-7, reads DTGVSQNPRHKITKRGQNVTFRCDPISEHNRLYWYRQTLGQGPEFLTYFQNEAQLEKSRLLSDRFSAERPKGSFSTLEIQRTEQGDSAMYLCASSLGRSSYEQYFGPGTRLTVT.

The chain couples TRBV24-1 to TRBJ1-4; D might be TRBD1 (5 bases). This CDR3 is 15 amino acids long. The germline gives CDR1 KGHDR, CDR2 SFDVKD. V was trimmed by 4 bases and J by 9 bases, leaving 17 bases between them. This chain's CDR3 is CATSDPGTAGKKLFF. DNA of the CDR3: TGTGCCACCAGTGACCCGGGGACGGCGGGGAAAAAACTGTTTTTT.

This clonotype has only a few counts. This sequence joins TRBV6-1 and TRBJ2-2; 7 nucleotides align to TRBD1. CDR3 length: 14 residues. Germline loops: CDR1 MNHNS, CDR2 SASEGT. V shed 7 bases and J 7 bases; nucleotides not matched to a gene: 9. The CDR3 loop reads CASMTGRGVGELFF. DNA of the CDR3: TGTGCCAGCATGACAGGGAGAGGCGTCGGGGAGCTGTTTTTT.

The sample holds a few counts of this clonotype. J is TRBJ1-5 and V is TRBV20-1; tentatively, D is TRBD1 (5 bases). The CDR3 spans 15 residues. The V end was cut by 5 bases, the J end by 2 bases, with 16 bases between. CDR1 DFQATT and CDR2 SNEGSKA come from the germline V gene (reference sequence). The CDR3 region is CSASFQGVGNQPQHF. The CDR3 DNA sequence: TGCAGTGCTTCCTTTCAGGGTGTCGGCAATCAGCCCCAGCATTTT.

V gene TRBV7-6 combines with J gene TRBJ1-1; D call uncertain. From germline, CDR1 is SGHVS and CDR2 FNYEAQ. V lost 6 bases and J lost 2, with 10 bases in between. CDR3 length: 13 residues. In nucleotides, the CDR3 is TGTGCCAGCAGTTGGCTTGGCAACACTGAAGCTTTCTTT. Its translation: CASSWLGNTEAFF.

A word on this clonotype: At one boundary the junction diverges from the germline segment, which might be a read error. The CDR3 sequence: CASRKTTTDEKLFF. The CDR3 DNA follows: TGTGCCAGCAGGAAGACTACAACTGATGAAAAACTGTTTTTT. The V call is TRBV11-2, the J call TRBJ1-4; D unresolved. In germline, CDR1 is SGHAT, CDR2 FQNNGV. The CDR3 has 14 residues.

This clonotype was seen more than once but under ten times. The chain uses TRBV5-5 and TRBJ1-3; unclear D gene. Trimming took 4 bases from V and 2 from J, leaving 7 bases between them. Germline CDR1 SGHKS, CDR2 YYEKEE (reference sequence). This CDR3 has 13 residues. The CDR3 DNA follows: TGTGCCAGCAGCGGAGTGCCTGGAAACACCATATATTTT. Amino acid sequence: CASSGVPGNTIYF.

This clonotype was seen more than once but under ten times. The CDR3 DNA sequence: TGTGCCAGTAGTCCTCTAACCGGGACGGAAAACACCGGGGAGCTGTTTTTT. Amino acid sequence: CASSPLTGTENTGELFF. The chain links TRBV19 to TRBJ2-2; D possibly uses TRBD1 or TRBD2 (5 bases each). The CDR3 spans 17 residues. Germline lookup yields CDR1 LNHDA and CDR2 SQIVND (reference sequence). The V end was cut by 5 bases, the J end by 2 bases, with 18 bases between.

J is TRBJ1-3 and V is TRBV19; 9 nucleotides agree with TRBD1. V shed 7 bases, J shed 8 bases, and the junction held 15 bases outside the gene matches. Germline V gene lookup returns CDR1 LNHDA and CDR2 SQIVND (reference sequence). CDR3 length equals 16 residues. In nucleotides, the CDR3 is TGTGCCAGTACGGGACAGGGCAGTCGGCGAGGGGACACCATATATTTT. It is translated as CASTGQGSRRGDTIYF.

In DNA form, the CDR3 reads TGCAGTGCCCATAGCGGGGAGGGCGGCACAGATACGCAGTATTTT. It is translated as CSAHSGEGGTDTQYF. This rearrangement joins TRBV20-1 to TRBJ2-3; 8 bases fit TRBD2. CDR3 length: 15 residues. Germline CDR1 is DFQATT and CDR2 is SNEGSKA (reference sequence). With V trimmed by 6 bases and J by 1 base, 9 bases remained unmatched.